This TCR beta chain appears in the sequencing data of a study of neurological immune-mediated disorders. Points from the study as a whole: Patients with HTLV-1-associated myelopathy had the highest level of TCR clonal expansion, whereas patients with multiple sclerosis had the lowest level, falling beneath the level found in healthy controls.

The sorted libraries were made from some 960,000 CD4+ or CD8+ T cells. CDR3 size: 14 residues. CDR1 and CDR2 (germline): SEHNR, FQNEAQ (reference sequence). A 10-nucleotide random UMI tagged transcripts in template-switch 5'RACE cDNA synthesis. Per sequencing run, 15-18 subjects together gave over 170 million TCR-beta sequences. TCRdb passed the 5' RACE reads through MiXCR, listing each CDR3 protein once. The sample shows roughly 31,000 distinct CDR3 sequences, less than 25% of them seen only once. Remarks on this clonotype: The antigen remains unidentified. One end of the junction does not line up with germline, which may come from a read error.

The chain joins TRBV7-9 to TRBJ1-2; no firm D call. The sequencing sample was made of CD4+ T cells from blood. The TCR sequence derives from a man aged 50-60 years with HTLV-1-associated myelopathy (HAM/TSP). The CDR3 nucleotides are TGTGCCATCAGCCCCGGTGGTGGGCGTGATGGCTACACCTTC. It encodes CAISPGGGRDGYTF. Filled out from reference TRBV7-9 and TRBJ1-2, the complete variable domain reads DTGVSQNPRHKITKRGQNVTFRCDPISEHNRLYWYRQTLGQGPEFLTYFQNEAQLEKSRLLSDRFSAERPKGSFSTLEIQRTEQGDSAMYLCAISPGGGRDGYTFGSGTRLTVV.